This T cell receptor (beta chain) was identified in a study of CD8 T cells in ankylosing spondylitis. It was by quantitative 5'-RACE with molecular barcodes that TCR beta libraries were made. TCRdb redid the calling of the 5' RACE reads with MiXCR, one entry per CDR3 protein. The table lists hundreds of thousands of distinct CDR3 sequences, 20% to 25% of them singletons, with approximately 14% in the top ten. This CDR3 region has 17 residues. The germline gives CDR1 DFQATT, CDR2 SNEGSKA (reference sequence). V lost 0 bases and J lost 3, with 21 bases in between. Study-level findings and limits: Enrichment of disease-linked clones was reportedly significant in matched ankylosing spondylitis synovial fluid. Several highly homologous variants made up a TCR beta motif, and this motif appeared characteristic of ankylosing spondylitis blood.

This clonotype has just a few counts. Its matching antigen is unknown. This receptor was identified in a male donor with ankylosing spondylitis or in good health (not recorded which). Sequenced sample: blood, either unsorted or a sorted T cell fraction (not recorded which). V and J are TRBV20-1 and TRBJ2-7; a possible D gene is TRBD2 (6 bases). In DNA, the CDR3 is TGCAGTGCTAGAGATAACCCCCTTGGTAGCGGAGGCTACGAGCAGTACTTC. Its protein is CSARDNPLGSGGYEQYF.